This is a list of T cell receptor beta chains from one sample in a study of identifying expanded T cells in peripheral blood. Method: immunoSEQ multiplex PCR; TCRdb's copy keeps in-frame clones and lacks some. Among about 100,000 clones, around 85% were seen once, and the ten largest hold about 15%. The sequencing sample was made of blood. These receptors originate from a person aged 18 to 69 in good health. Each CDR3 is given with its conserved first and last residue. Not all rows give a size; the values are once, few, many and, for expanded clones, a class.

-	13	TRBV6-1	TRBJ2-2	CASVVPVPGELFF
-	14	TRBV9	TRBJ2-7	CASSRGGGTYEQYF
-	14	TRBV7-2	TRBJ1-1	CASSLGTANTEAFF
-	16	TRBV9	TRBJ2-3	CASSPRGQGGADTQYF
-	16	TRBV27	TRBJ1-2	CASSLGRDGGLNGYTF
few	13	TRBV30	TRBJ1-6	CAWSVQGDSPLHF
few	14	TRBV9	TRBJ1-5	CASSRGQINQPQHF
once	14	TRBV6-1	TRBJ2-2	CASIGRWGTGELFF
-	16	TRBV6-7	TRBJ1-4	CASRARMRRAGEKLFF
once	15	TRBV5-1	TRBJ2-5	CASSVTNGVKETQYF
-	18	TRBV7-8	TRBJ1-2	CASSFPWGQRGKLYGYTF
few	21	TRBV9	TRBJ1-6	CASSVSRDGGVGRSANSPLHF
-	14	TRBV28	TRBJ1-1	CASSFGTEGTEAFF
-	15	TRBV10-3	TRBJ2-7	CAIRPAGTRSYEQYF
-	13	TRBV28	TRBJ1-2	CASTPVSDSGYTF
-	17	TRBV9	TRBJ2-5	CASSVGDRPSKGETQYF
-	13	TRBV7-9	TRBJ2-5	CASSSTREETQYF
-	13	TRBV10-3	TRBJ2-1	CAITGTGFDEQFF
-	15	TRBV5-1	TRBJ1-3	CASSLAGADGNTIYF
-	15	TRBV29-1	TRBJ1-5	CSVEDPTGRREPQHF
many	11	TRBV6-6	TRBJ1-2	CASSSRDGYTF
-	15	TRBV5-1	TRBJ2-5	CASSLVDRIFGTQYF
-	16	TRBV5-8	TRBJ2-7	CASSFPIHFGDYEQYF
-	14	TRBV13	TRBJ2-7	CASSLGRGAYEQYF
few	14	TRBV27	TRBJ1-3	CASSPGTAGNTIYF
-	15	TRBV19	TRBJ2-7	CASSTGTGAVYEQYF
-	13	TRBV6-5	TRBJ1-1	CASSRQGDTEAFF
-	17	TRBV15	TRBJ2-3	CATSISGTGRVTDTQYF
once	16	TRBV19	TRBJ1-6	CASSRVDREDNSPLHF
-	16	TRBV5-6	TRBJ2-7	CASSRSWGLGTYEQYF
-	15	TRBV2	TRBJ1-5	CASSDRDRYNQPQHF
-	14	TRBV7-9	TRBJ2-7	CASSLQGILHEQYF
once	14	TRBV10-1	TRBJ2-3	CASSESGGPDTQYF
-	16	TRBV19	TRBJ1-2	CASSTIGQDSNYGYTF
-	13	TRBV28	TRBJ1-5	CASSFFANQPQHF
-	15	TRBV6-6	TRBJ2-7	CASSYSPGGVHEQYF
-	15	TRBV28	TRBJ2-6	CASSLTGAGANVLTF
few	14	TRBV18	TRBJ2-5	CASSAGLTGETQYF
-	14	TRBV6-5	TRBJ2-5	CASSYGLTGETQYF
-	12	TRBV19	TRBJ1-1	CASSIGNTEAFF
few	15	TRBV7-9	TRBJ1-6	CASSFWDREESPLHF
few	15	TRBV10-3	TRBJ1-1	CAISEDRAANTEAFF